Listed below are T cell receptor beta chains from one sample, sequenced in a study of tumor and adjacent non-tumor tissue in lung cancer. A single record per CDR3 protein comes from TCRdb applying MiXCR to the multiplex PCR reads. The sample holds around 99,000 distinct CDR3 sequences, about 61% seen once. Sequenced material: distant non-tumor lung tissue. All receptors come from a man aged 60 to 69 with non-small cell lung cancer. Each CDR3 is given with its conserved first and last residue. The D gene is left open where the match is weak. The listing skips clone size in some rows; elsewhere it reads once, few, many or a size class.

CDR3aa | CDR3nt | j_gene | v_gene | abundance | d_gene
CATSDLLRDLLTEAFF | TGTGCCACCAGTGATTTGCTCCGGGACCTCCTCACTGAAGCTTTCTTT | TRBJ1-1 | TRBV24-1 | . | .
CASSLAGVTDTQYF | TGTGCCAGCAGCTTAGCGGGAGTTACAGATACGCAGTACTTT | TRBJ2-3 | TRBV7-9 | . | .
CASSSPGLTWLETYNEQFF | TGTGCCAGCAGTTCCCCAGGGCTTACGTGGCTAGAAACCTACAATGAGCAGTTCTTC | TRBJ2-1 | TRBV28 | few | .
CATSGSGTAENIQCF | TGTGCCACCAGTGGCAGCGGAACGGCCGAGAACATTCAGTGCTTC | TRBJ2-4 | TRBV24-1 | . | .
CSVRQGDQPQYF | TGCAGCGTTCGACAGGGCGATCAGCCCCAGTACTTT | TRBJ1-5 | TRBV29-1 | . | TRBD1
CATHLGTGSSYNEQFF | TGTGCCACTCACCTTGGGACAGGTTCTTCCTACAATGAGCAGTTCTTC | TRBJ2-1 | TRBV6-2/TRBV6-3 | many | TRBD1
CASRGGQGAGYEQYF | TGTGCCAGCAGAGGCGGACAGGGGGCTGGGTACGAGCAGTACTTC | TRBJ2-7 | TRBV6-6 | . | TRBD1
CASQGWGRNQPQHF | TGTGCCAGCCAGGGATGGGGACGCAATCAGCCCCAGCATTTT | TRBJ1-5 | TRBV12-3/TRBV12-4 | . | .
CSAKTSGHSYNEQFF | TGCAGTGCCAAGACTAGCGGACACTCCTACAATGAGCAGTTCTTC | TRBJ2-1 | TRBV20-1 | many | TRBD2
CASSLGGIDQPQHF | TGCGCCAGCAGCTTGGGGGGAATCGATCAGCCCCAGCATTTT | TRBJ1-5 | TRBV5-1 | . | .
CASSLEGTVNPEAFF | TGTGCCAGCAGCTTAGAAGGGACGGTGAACCCTGAGGCTTTCTTT | TRBJ1-1 | TRBV11-3 | . | .
CASKQAQASGSLVKNIQYF | TGTGCCAGCAAGCAAGCGCAGGCTAGCGGATCGTTAGTCAAAAACATTCAGTACTTC | TRBJ2-4 | TRBV4-2 | . | TRBD2
CASISASGTNEQFF | TGTGCCAGCATTTCCGCTAGTGGGACCAATGAGCAGTTCTTC | TRBJ2-1 | TRBV6-2/TRBV6-3 | . | .
CAWSTTSTGSTQYF | TGTGCCTGGAGTACGACTAGCACGGGAAGTACGCAGTATTTT | TRBJ2-3 | TRBV30 | . | TRBD2
CASSLALAGNEQFF | TGCGCCAGCAGCTTGGCGCTAGCGGGCAATGAGCAGTTCTTC | TRBJ2-1 | TRBV5-1 | many | TRBD2
CASSLSSGRNERFF | TGTGCCAGCAGTTTGTCTAGCGGGCGGAATGAGCGGTTCTTC | TRBJ2-1 | TRBV5-4 | . | TRBD2
CSATGTGDVEAFF | TGCAGTGCTACCGGGACAGGGGACGTGGAAGCTTTCTTT | TRBJ1-1 | TRBV20-1 | few | TRBD1
CASSLFARASTDTQYF | TGTGCCAGCAGCTTATTTGCACGGGCCAGCACAGATACGCAGTATTTT | TRBJ2-3 | TRBV11-2 | few | .
CASSYSGSPSGANVLTF | TGTGCCAGCAGTTACTCCGGTAGCCCCTCTGGGGCCAACGTCCTGACTTTC | TRBJ2-6 | TRBV6-5 | . | .
CASSLAGPGGETQYF | TGCGCCAGCAGCTTGGCAGGGCCCGGCGGCGAGACCCAGTACTTC | TRBJ2-5 | TRBV5-1 | . | .
CSALTSRNTGELFF | TGCAGCGCCCTGACTAGCAGGAACACCGGGGAGCTGTTTTTT | TRBJ2-2 | TRBV29-1 | . | TRBD2
CASSLGGFGESLF | TGTGCCAGCAGCTTGGGAGGATTCGGTGAATCTCTCTTT | TRBJ1-1 | TRBV5-4 | . | .
CASSELAGATGEQFF | TGTGCCAGCAGTGAGCTAGCGGGAGCTACTGGGGAGCAGTTCTTC | TRBJ2-1 | TRBV2 | few | TRBD2
CASSQSWGTKNIQYF | TGTGCCAGCAGTCAAAGTTGGGGGACCAAAAACATTCAGTACTTC | TRBJ2-4 | TRBV6-2/TRBV6-3 | many | .
CSARNSGQGLHEQYF | TGCAGTGCTAGAAATTCCGGACAGGGATTACACGAGCAGTACTTC | TRBJ2-7 | TRBV20-1 | . | TRBD1
CASSLKDGRSYNEQFF | TGTGCCAGCAGTTTGAAAGATGGAAGATCCTACAATGAACAGTTCTTC | TRBJ2-1 | TRBV5-4 | . | .
CSAPQRSNYVYTF | TGCAGCGCACCCCAGCGTTCTAACTATGTCTACACCTTC | TRBJ1-2 | TRBV29-1 | . | .
CAIRQGRITGELFF | TGTGCCATAAGACAGGGAAGGATCACCGGGGAGCTGTTTTTT | TRBJ2-2 | TRBV6-6 | many | TRBD1
CSARTHRDSWNSPLHF | TGCAGTGCTAGAACCCATCGGGACAGTTGGAATTCACCCCTCCACTTT | TRBJ1-6 | TRBV20-1 | few | TRBD1
CASSPNQGRGEVQYF | TGTGCCAGCAGTCCCAACCAGGGAAGGGGAGAGGTCCAGTACTTC | TRBJ2-5 | TRBV12-3/TRBV12-4 | once | .
CSAIEAKQGGMGEQFF | TGCAGCGCTATCGAGGCCAAACAAGGTGGCATGGGTGAGCAGTTCTTC | TRBJ2-1 | TRBV29-1 | . | .
CVSSILQGANNQPQYF | TGTGTCAGCAGTATCCTACAGGGGGCAAACAATCAGCCCCAGTATTTT | TRBJ2-3 | TRBV12-3/TRBV12-4 | . | TRBD1
CASSALRAGGRQETQYF | TGTGCCAGCAGTGCCCTGCGGGCGGGAGGTAGACAAGAGACCCAGTACTTC | TRBJ2-5 | TRBV6-2/TRBV6-3 | many | TRBD2
CASSGGDTQYF | TGTGCCAGCAGCGGAGGAGATACGCAGTATTTT | TRBJ2-3 | TRBV11-2 | few | .
CASRPGRWGSQPQHF | TGTGCCAGCAGACCGGGAAGATGGGGCAGTCAGCCCCAGCACTTT | TRBJ1-5 | TRBV6-5 | . | .
CASNQELQTEAFF | TGTGCCAGCAACCAAGAATTACAAACTGAAGCTTTCTTT | TRBJ1-1 | TRBV4-2 | once | .
CASILGTLSTDTQYF | TGCGCCAGCATTCTCGGGACTCTCAGCACAGATACGCAGTATTTT | TRBJ2-3 | TRBV4-1 | once | .
CVSSIGREYEQYF | TGTGTCAGTAGTATTGGCAGGGAGTACGAGCAGTACTTC | TRBJ2-7 | TRBV19 | . | .
CSAKPRLSGESYNEQFF | TGCAGTGCCAAACCGAGACTATCGGGAGAATCCTACAATGAGCAGTTCTTC | TRBJ2-1 | TRBV20-1 | . | .
CASSQRGAGANVLTF | TGTGCCAGCAGTCAGAGGGGGGCTGGGGCCAACGTCCTGACTTTC | TRBJ2-6 | TRBV12-3/TRBV12-4 | many | .
CASAFRRDEQFF | TGTGCCAGCGCTTTCCGGCGCGATGAGCAGTTCTTC | TRBJ2-1 | TRBV12-3/TRBV12-4 | many | .
CANPSGATDTRYF | TGTGCCAACCCCTCTGGCGCCACAGATACGCGGTATTTT | TRBJ2-3 | TRBV11-3 | . | .
CASGSATEKTDTQYF | TGTGCCAGCGGTTCCGCGACAGAGAAGACAGATACGCAGTATTTT | TRBJ2-3 | TRBV28 | . | .
CASIYQGREKLFF | TGTGCCAGTATTTATCAGGGGAGGGAAAAACTGTTTTTT | TRBJ1-4 | TRBV6-6 | . | .
CASSPLSQGATNEKLFF | TGCGCCAGCAGCCCCTTGAGCCAGGGGGCAACTAATGAAAAACTGTTTTTT | TRBJ1-4 | TRBV4-1 | many | TRBD1
CAGSLGNTIYF | TGTGCCGGCAGCCTGGGAAACACCATATATTTT | TRBJ1-3 | TRBV12-3/TRBV12-4 | once | .